A selection of T cell receptor beta chains follows, all from one sample in a study of cytomegalovirus exposure and HLA in healthy donors. Profiled with immunoSEQ multiplex PCR; TCRdb holds only in-frame clones, not every one. The table has some 100,000 clones, more than 75% seen once; the top ten hold 3% to 4.5%. The source material was PBMCs. The receptors were sampled from a woman between 45 and 60 years old in good health and CMV-seropositive. CDR3s include the opening cysteine and the closing phenylalanine or tryptophan. D genes are given only for firm matches. Clone size, where shown, is once, few, many, or a class for clones that have expanded.

>.|.|TRBJ2-7|TRBV11-2
TGTGCCAGCAGCTTAGCGGGGTCCGAGCAGTACTTC
CASSLAGSEQYF
>.|.|TRBJ1-5|TRBV30
TGTGCCTGGAGTGGGCAGGGGACATACAATCAGCCCCAGCATTTT
CAWSGQGTYNQPQHF
>.|.|TRBJ1-1|TRBV29-1
TGCAGCGTTGAAGTTGGCAGGTGGGCTTTCTTT
CSVEVGRWAFF
>.|.|TRBJ1-1|TRBV7-9
TGTTCCAGCAGCTTAGGCGGGGGTGGGGGGAACACTGAAGCTTTCTTT
CSSSLGGGGGNTEAFF
>.|.|TRBJ2-3|TRBV11-2
TGTGCCAGCAGCTTAGGTTACAGCCGACGCACAGATACGCAGTATTTT
CASSLGYSRRTDTQYF
>.|.|TRBJ1-5|TRBV7-6
TGTGCCAGCAACTTGAGTTATAGCAATCAGCCCCAGCATTTT
CASNLSYSNQPQHF
>.|.|TRBJ2-2|TRBV5-1
TGCGCCAGCAGCTTAGGGCAGGGGACCACCGGGGAGCTGTTTTTT
CASSLGQGTTGELFF
>few|.|TRBJ2-1|TRBV4-1
TGCGCCAGCAGCCGCAGACAGAACAATGAGCAGTTCTTC
CASSRRQNNEQFF
>.|.|TRBJ2-5|TRBV18
TGTGCCAGCTCACCACTGGAGTATACGGAGACCCAGTACTTC
CASSPLEYTETQYF
>.|TRBD2|TRBJ2-7|TRBV5-1
TGCGCCAGCAGCTTCACTAGCGGGAGATCCTACGAGCAGTACTTC
CASSFTSGRSYEQYF
>.|.|TRBJ1-4|TRBV7-6
TGTGCCAGCAGCCTCTCTGTGGGGGGGGAAAAACTGTTTTTT
CASSLSVGGEKLFF
>.|TRBD1|TRBJ2-5|TRBV5-6
TGTGCCAGCAGCTTTTCCCCGACAGGGGCGGAGACCCAGTACTTC
CASSFSPTGAETQYF
>.|.|TRBJ1-5|TRBV11-2
TGTGCCAGCAGCTTATCAGGGAACAATCAGCCCCAGCATTTT
CASSLSGNNQPQHF
>.|TRBD1|TRBJ2-4|TRBV5-1
TGCGCCAGCAGCCCGGACAGGGGAAAAAACATTCAGTACTTC
CASSPDRGKNIQYF
>once|.|TRBJ1-1|TRBV29-1
TGCAGCGTTGGGAGGGTCGGCACTGAAGCTTTCTTT
CSVGRVGTEAFF
>.|TRBD1|TRBJ1-4|TRBV30
TGTGCCTGGAGCCCACTGACAGGGGGGCGGGAAAAACTGTTTTTT
CAWSPLTGGREKLFF
>.|TRBD1|TRBJ1-3|TRBV9
TGTGCCAGCAGCGTAGAAGGGGGCGGCTCTGGAAACACCATATATTTT
CASSVEGGGSGNTIYF
>.|TRBD2|TRBJ2-2|TRBV6-5
TGTGCCAGCAGTTCGGGACTAGCGGTCGGGGAGCTGTTTTTT
CASSSGLAVGELFF
>.|.|TRBJ2-2|TRBV5-8
TGTGCCAGCAGCTTACAGGGATTGAACACCGGGGAGCTGTTTTTT
CASSLQGLNTGELFF
>.|.|TRBJ1-1|TRBV5-1
TGCGCCAGCTTCACAGCGAACACTGAAGCTTTCTTT
CASFTANTEAFF
>few|.|TRBJ2-5|TRBV6-5
TGTGCCAGCAGTTACTCATTCGAGGGGACCCAGTACTTC
CASSYSFEGTQYF
>.|.|TRBJ2-1|TRBV18
TGTGCCAGCTCACTCCCACTAGCAAGCTCCTACAATGAGCAGTTCTTC
CASSLPLASSYNEQFF
>.|TRBD2|TRBJ2-1|TRBV19
TGTGCCAGTAGTGGCACTAGCGGAGTGACCTACAATGAGCAGTTCTTC
CASSGTSGVTYNEQFF
>.|TRBD2|TRBJ2-1|TRBV9
TGTGCCAGCAGCGTAGCCGGGGTAGCGGGAGGGAAGAATGAGCAGTTCTTC
CASSVAGVAGGKNEQFF
>.|.|TRBJ2-7|TRBV6-1
TGTGCCAGCAGGGAGGCCATCCTCCACGAGCAGTACTTC
CASREAILHEQYF
>once|.|TRBJ1-1|TRBV19
TGTGCCAGTAGTATAGGTACAGGATTTCGGTCTGAAGCTTTCTTT
CASSIGTGFRSEAFF
>.|.|TRBJ1-6|TRBV4-1
TGCGCCAGCAGCCAAGAACTAAAGGACATATGGAGCTCCTATAATTCACCCCTCCACTTT
CASSQELKDIWSSYNSPLHF
>.|.|TRBJ2-3|TRBV10-3
TGTGCCATCAGTGGACATCTCACAGATACGCAGTATTTT
CAISGHLTDTQYF
>.|.|TRBJ2-3|TRBV12-5
TGTGCTAGTAGACAGGGCACAGATACGCAGTATTTT
CASRQGTDTQYF
>.|.|TRBJ1-1|TRBV9
TGTGCCAGCAGCGTAGGGGCAGTGGGGCCGATGAACACTGAAGCTTTCTTT
CASSVGAVGPMNTEAFF
>.|TRBD1|TRBJ1-1|TRBV18
TGTGCCAGCTCACCTGGGACAGAGAACACTGAAGCTTTCTTT
CASSPGTENTEAFF
>few|TRBD2|TRBJ2-7|TRBV7-8
TGTGCCAGCAGCCCTAGGACCGTACTAGCGGGGGACTCCTACGAGCAGTACTTC
CASSPRTVLAGDSYEQYF
>.|TRBD1|TRBJ1-1|TRBV7-3
TGTGCCAGCAGCCCCCGGGACAGGGACACTGAAGCTTTCTTT
CASSPRDRDTEAFF
>.|TRBD1|TRBJ2-5|TRBV25-1
TGTGCCAGCAGTGCCTCCGGGACAGGGGGAGAGACCCAGTACTTC
CASSASGTGGETQYF
>.|.|TRBJ2-6|TRBV9
TGTGCCAGCAGCCCGGGGACATCCGTCTCTGGGGCCAACGTCCTGACTTTC
CASSPGTSVSGANVLTF
>.|TRBD2|TRBJ2-7|TRBV18
TGTGCCAGCTCCCCTCCAGCGGGGTACGAGCAGTACTTC
CASSPPAGYEQYF
>.|.|TRBJ2-1|TRBV7-8
TGTGCCAGCAGCTTAGCGCGGTCCGGGATGAGCTCCTACAATGAGCAGTTCTTC
CASSLARSGMSSYNEQFF
>.|TRBD1|TRBJ1-5|TRBV19
TGTGCCAGTAGTCACGGGACAGGGGGAGTTCAGCCCCAGCATTTT
CASSHGTGGVQPQHF
>once|.|TRBJ1-6|TRBV5-1
TGCGCCAGCAGAACGGGGAATTCACCCCTCCACTTT
CASRTGNSPLHF
>.|TRBD1|TRBJ2-5|TRBV2
TGTGCCAGCAGTGGGAAACAGGGGGCGCTCCGAGAGACCCAGTACTTC
CASSGKQGALRETQYF
>.|.|TRBJ2-3|TRBV11-2
TGTGCCAGCAGCTTTTGGGGGGAAACAGATACGCAGTATTTT
CASSFWGETDTQYF
>.|.|TRBJ1-5|TRBV14
TGTGCCAGCAGCCAAGATGACAATCTAAACCATCCTCGTCCAAGGCAGCCCCAGCATTTT
CASSQDDNLNHPRPRQPQHF
>.|.|TRBJ2-1|TRBV5-4
TGTGCCAGCAGCTCCGGGACTTCCTACAATGAGCAGTTCTTC
CASSSGTSYNEQFF
>.|.|TRBJ2-1|TRBV2
TGTGCCAGCAGTGAGTTGAGAGATAGCCCCTACAATGAGCAGTTCTTC
CASSELRDSPYNEQFF
>few|TRBD2|TRBJ2-1|TRBV27
TGTGCCAGCAGCAGGACTAGCGGACGGTACAATGAGCAGTTCTTC
CASSRTSGRYNEQFF
>.|.|TRBJ2-7|TRBV30
TGTGCCTGGAGTGTACCCGTCTACCCTTACGAGCAGTACTTC
CAWSVPVYPYEQYF
>.|.|TRBJ1-2|TRBV5-1
TGCGCCAGCAGTCAGGGACACTCTAACTATGGCTACACCTTC
CASSQGHSNYGYTF
>.|TRBD1|TRBJ1-1|TRBV13
TGTGCCAGCAGCCTAATGGACAGGGGGAACACTGAAGCTTTCTTT
CASSLMDRGNTEAFF